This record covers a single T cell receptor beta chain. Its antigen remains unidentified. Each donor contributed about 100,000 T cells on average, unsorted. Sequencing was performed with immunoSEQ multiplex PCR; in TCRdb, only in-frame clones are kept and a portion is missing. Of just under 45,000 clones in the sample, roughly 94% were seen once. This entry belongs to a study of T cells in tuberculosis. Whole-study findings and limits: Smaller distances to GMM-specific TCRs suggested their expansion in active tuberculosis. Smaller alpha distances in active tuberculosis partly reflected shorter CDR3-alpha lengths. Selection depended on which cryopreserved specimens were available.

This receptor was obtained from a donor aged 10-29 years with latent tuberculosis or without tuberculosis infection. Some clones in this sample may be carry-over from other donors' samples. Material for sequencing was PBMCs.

In nucleotides, the CDR3 is TGTGCCAGCAGTTTACCCCCGGGGTGGGAGGGGCCCTACGAGCAGTACTTC. Its translation: CASSLPPGWEGPYEQYF. The V and J genes are TRBV28 and TRBJ2-7, with TRBD2 matching 7 bases. V lost 2 bases and J lost 2; bases outside the gene matches: 12. The CDR3 is 17 residues long. CDR1 is MDHEN and CDR2 is SYDVKM in the germline V gene.